This TCR beta chain appears in the sequencing data of a study of a mutant IDH1 vaccine in newly diagnosed glioma. On the study more broadly: First vaccine doses came 4-6 weeks after radiotherapy alone, or with temozolomide cycles. Former treatment meant radiotherapy, temozolomide, or both; the majority had gotten both. Study outcomes and limitations: Pseudoprogression seemed unlinked to shifts in top peripheral T cell clonotypes. Detectable vaccine-induced immune responses arose in around 93% of patients.

As to this clone: Its specificity is unknown.

Time point given: week 47, end of study. In the vaccine, a single dose held 300 ug of the mutant IDH1 20-mer peptide, along with topical imiquimod. Data came from immunoSEQ multiplex PCR; TCRdb stores just in-frame clones and leaves some out. The table has roughly 11,000 clones, roughly four fifths seen once. Germline values: CDR1 SGHVS, CDR2 FQNEAQ. The CDR3 sequence is 14 residues long. Trimming removed 5 bases from V and 0 bases from J, with 9 bases in between. The material was PBMCs, obtained from a glioma patient whose treatment included an IDH1 peptide vaccine. This clonotype originated in a man aged 30-40 years with glioma. The V call is TRBV7-8, the J call TRBJ2-3; D not certain. Here the CDR3 reads CASSPTSSTDTQYF. DNA of the CDR3: TGTGCCAGCAGCCCGACATCTAGCACAGATACGCAGTATTTT.